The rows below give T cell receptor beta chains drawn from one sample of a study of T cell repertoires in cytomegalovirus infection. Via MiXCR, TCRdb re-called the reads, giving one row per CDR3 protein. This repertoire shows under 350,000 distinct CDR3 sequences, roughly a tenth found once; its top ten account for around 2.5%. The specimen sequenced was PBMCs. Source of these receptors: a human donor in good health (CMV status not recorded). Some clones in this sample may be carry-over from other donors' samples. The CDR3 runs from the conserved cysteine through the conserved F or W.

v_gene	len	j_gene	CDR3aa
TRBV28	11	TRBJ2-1	CASQGRNEQFF
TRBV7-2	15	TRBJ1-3	CASSSGIGPGNTIYF
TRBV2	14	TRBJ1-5	CASMEQGSNQPQHF
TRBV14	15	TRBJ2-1	CASSLLRTRQGEQFF
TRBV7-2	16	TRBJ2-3	CASSLGGAGGRGTQYF
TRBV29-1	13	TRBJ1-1	CSVEWYRGTEAFF
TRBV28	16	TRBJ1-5	CASSFFSGSVDQPQHF
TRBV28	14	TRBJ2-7	CASVDRGRAYEQYF
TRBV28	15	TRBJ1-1	CASSTGPFMNTEAFF
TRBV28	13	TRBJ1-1	CASKMGGNTEAFF
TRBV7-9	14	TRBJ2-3	CASSWRTSTDTQYF
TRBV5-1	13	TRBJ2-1	CASKPSAYNEQFF
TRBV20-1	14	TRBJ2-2	CSAIAGGSTGELFF
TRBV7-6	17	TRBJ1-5	CASSLRTGSNGNQPQHF
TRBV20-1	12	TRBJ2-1	CSASGGAPEQFF
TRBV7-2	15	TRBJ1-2	CASSLGVGTGGGYTF
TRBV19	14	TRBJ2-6	CASRRDPGANVLTF
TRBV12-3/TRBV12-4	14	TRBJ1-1	CASSSESSATEAFF
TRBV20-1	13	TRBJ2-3	CSARDRGGGPLYF
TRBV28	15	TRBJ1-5	CASSPRDGSNQPQHF
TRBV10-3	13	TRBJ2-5	CAIRTGEQETQYF
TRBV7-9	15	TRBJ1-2	CASSPKPGTGDGYTF
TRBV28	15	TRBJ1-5	CASTQTWHSNQPQHF
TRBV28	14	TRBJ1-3	CASSLHSSGNTIYF
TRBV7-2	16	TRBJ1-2	CASSLDRAPSGYGYTF
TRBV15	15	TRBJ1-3	CATSRDPGSGNTIYF
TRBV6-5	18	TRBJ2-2	CASSYSWASGLNTGELFF
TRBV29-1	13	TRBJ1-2	CSVGGRTNYGYTF
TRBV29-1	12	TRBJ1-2	CSARDRGQGYTF
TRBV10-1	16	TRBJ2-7	CASSRTSGDSSYEQYF
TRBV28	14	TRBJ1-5	CASSFGQGIEPQHF
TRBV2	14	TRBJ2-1	CASSGLGSYNEQFF
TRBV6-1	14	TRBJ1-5	CASRTRGWNQPQHF
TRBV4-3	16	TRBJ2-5	CASSPDPGRIQETQYF
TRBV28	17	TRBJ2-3	CASSGLAGVHGTDTQYF
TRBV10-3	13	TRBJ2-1	CASLRGGDNEQFF
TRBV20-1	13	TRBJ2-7	CSAPLGAAYEQYF
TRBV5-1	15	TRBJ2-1	CASSRTGTARDEQFF
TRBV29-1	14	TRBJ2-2	CSVRAGPNTGELFF
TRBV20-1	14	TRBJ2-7	CSARETGGPYEQYF
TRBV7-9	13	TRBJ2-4	CASSLLGENIQYF
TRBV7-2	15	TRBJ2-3	CASSLVGVRTDTQYF
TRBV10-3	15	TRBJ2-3	CAIAAGGREEDTQYF
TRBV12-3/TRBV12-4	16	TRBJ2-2	CASSFSGTANTGELFF
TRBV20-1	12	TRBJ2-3	CSTGTSGDTQYF
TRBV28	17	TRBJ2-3	CASSLFPQGLPTDTQYF
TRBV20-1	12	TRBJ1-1	CGSRRGNTEAFF
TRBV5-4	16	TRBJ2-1	CASSLGPRGWDNEQFF
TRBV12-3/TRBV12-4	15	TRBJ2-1	CASRRDRGSYNEQFF
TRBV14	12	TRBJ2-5	CASSWEGETQYF
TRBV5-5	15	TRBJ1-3	CASSFMDTSGNTIYF
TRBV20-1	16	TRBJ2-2	CSARVRTGGNTGELFF